This T cell receptor (beta chain) was sequenced in a study of cytomegalovirus exposure and HLA in healthy donors. About the research overall: Early on, a data release was issued that held approximately 78 million unique TCRs from HLA-typed donors. Whole-study findings and limits: An apparent linkage of common viral pathogens to several of the most significant clusters emerged in a later analysis.

Vbeta (60) and Jbeta (13) primers were used in the PCR. As handled by the study authors: About 11 million of about 80 million unique TCR beta chains were shared, per a later count. Sequencing used immunoSEQ multiplex PCR; TCRdb keeps in-frame clones, though not all of them. V and J calls and clone size are given by that table; D and trimming were obtained from the DNA. The sample contains tens of thousands of clones, 65% to 90% of which appear only once. Note on this clone: Its antigen is unknown.

Trimming removed 2 bases at V and 0 bases at J, with 8 bases between. The CDR3 totals 15 residues. Germline V lookup: CDR1 ENHRY, CDR2 SYGVKD. The TCR sequence derives from a man under 40 in good health and CMV-seropositive. Material: PBMCs. The chain couples TRBV10-3 to TRBJ1-5; TRBD1 might be the D (5 bases). CDR3 protein: CAISETQGSNQPQHF. For the CDR3, the DNA is TGTGCCATCAGTGAGACTCAGGGTAGCAATCAGCCCCAGCATTTT.